Listed here are 25 T cell receptor beta chains from one sample, sequenced in a study of radiation and T cells in renal cell carcinoma. As to time point: blood 4 weeks post-SBRT, at nephrectomy. The treatment was: 15 Gy SBRT to primary tumor, nephrectomy 4 weeks later. Sequencing was performed with immunoSEQ multiplex PCR; in TCRdb, only in-frame clones are kept and a portion is missing. Of roughly 86,000 clones in the sample, 70% to 90% are singletons; the top ten hold roughly 10%. Sequencing used blood, obtained from a patient whose treatment included radiotherapy and nephrectomy. The receptors stem from a man over 45 with renal cell carcinoma.

As DNA, the CDR3 is TGTGCCAGCAGGCGACAGGGGGCTGCAGATACGCAGTATTTT. It specifies CASRRQGAADTQYF. The chain combines TRBV6-1 with TRBJ2-3; 10 bases match TRBD1. The germline CDR1 and CDR2 sequences are MNHNS and SASEGT. This CDR3 is built from 14 residues. V gave up 6 bases and J gave up 4 bases; unmatched junction bases: 4.

V usage is TRBV4-2 and J usage is TRBJ2-3; 7 bases line up with TRBD1. Germline lookup yields CDR1 LGHNA and CDR2 YNFKEQ. The CDR3 consists of 16 residues. After removal of 2 bases from V and 2 bases from J, the junction contained 7 bases not matched to a gene. CDR3 DNA sequence: TGTGCCAGCAGCCAACCAGGGGGTGGGGTCACAGATACGCAGTATTTT. Translation: CASSQPGGGVTDTQYF.

The sample holds many counts of this clone. This CDR3 is CASSIIWTGYSYEQYF. DNA for the CDR3: TGTGCCAGTAGTATAATCTGGACAGGCTATTCCTACGAGCAGTACTTC. The chain uses TRBV19 and TRBJ2-7, with 7 bases aligning to TRBD1. CDR1 LNHDA and CDR2 SQIVND come from the germline V gene (reference sequence). The CDR3 sequence is 16 residues long. V lost 2 bases and J lost 1; bases outside the gene matches: 8.

V usage is TRBV7-8 and J usage is TRBJ2-6; D is unclear. This CDR3 region has 14 residues. With 5 bases removed from V and 0 bases from J, the gap between germline ends came to 5 bases. Germline CDR1 SGHVS, CDR2 FQNEAQ. CDR3 coding DNA: TGTGCCAGCAGCGTCGACTCTGGGGCCAACGTCCTGACTTTC. Translation gives CASSVDSGANVLTF.

The chain couples TRBV6-4 to TRBJ2-1; the D gene could be TRBD1 or TRBD2 (5 bases each). Germline CDR1 and CDR2: MRHNA and SNTAGT. Trimming removed 3 bases at V and 0 bases at J, with 15 bases between. The CDR3 runs to 17 residues. As DNA, the CDR3 is TGTGCCAGCAGTGAATGGGGCGGGTTCAGCTCCTACAATGAGCAGTTCTTC. The encoded protein is CASSEWGGFSSYNEQFF.

The chain joins TRBV4-2 to TRBJ2-7, with 8 bases that match TRBD1. Germline values: CDR1 LGHNA, CDR2 YNFKEQ. This CDR3 region has 15 residues. The junction had 9 bases not matched to a gene; V was cut back by 5 bases and J by 3 bases. CDR3 protein: CASSNRQGTFYEQYF. DNA of the CDR3: TGTGCCAGCAGCAACCGACAGGGGACCTTCTACGAGCAGTACTTC.

This clone was seen only once. The V call is TRBV28, the J call TRBJ1-4; 9 nucleotides match TRBD1. The germline V gene encodes CDR1 MDHEN and CDR2 SYDVKM. V lost 6 bases, J lost 7 bases, and 3 bases stayed unmatched. This CDR3 is built from 13 residues. The DNA for the CDR3 is TGTGCCAGCAGCCCGGGACAGGGTGAAAAACTGTTTTTT. Translation: CASSPGQGEKLFF.

The genes are TRBV18 and TRBJ2-2; D is unresolved. CDR1 and CDR2 (germline): KGHSH, LQKENI. Deletions cut 4 bases from V and 1 base from J, with 13 bases between. The CDR3 contains 16 residues. The CDR3 DNA reads as TGTGCCAGCTCACGAGATCGGACGGGGAACACCGGGGAGCTGTTTTTT. Residues: CASSRDRTGNTGELFF.

V gene TRBV7-6 combines with J gene TRBJ2-1; 10 bases match TRBD2. The CDR3 spans 18 residues. Per the germline V gene, CDR1 is SGHVS and CDR2 is FNYEAQ. V was pared by 5 bases and J by 6 bases, with 16 bases of the junction left unmatched. The CDR3 nucleotides read TGTGCCAGCAGCCTAACTAGCGGGGTTGGTTATGTGGGCAATGAGCAGTTCTTC. Translation: CASSLTSGVGYVGNEQFF.

The V gene is TRBV2, the J gene TRBJ2-7, with 7 positions matching TRBD2. This CDR3 is 11 amino acids long. From germline, CDR1 is SNHLY and CDR2 FYNNEI. The trim removed 7 bases at V and 6 bases at J, leaving 3 bases unmatched. In DNA, the CDR3 is TGTGCCAGCACCCCGGGGGGCGAGCAGTACTTC. It specifies CASTPGGEQYF.

This sequence joins TRBV18 and TRBJ2-1, with D possibly being TRBD2 (7 bases). CDR1 is KGHSH and CDR2 is LQKENI in the germline V gene. V gave up 3 bases and J gave up 2 bases, with 11 bases separating them. This CDR3 has 15 residues. The CDR3, as DNA: TGTGCCAGCTCACCGGGGGGGGGCCCCTACAATGAGCAGTTCTTC. This gives the protein CASSPGGGPYNEQFF.

This chain joins TRBV6-6 and TRBJ1-1; D is undetermined. V dropped 7 bases and J dropped 0 bases, with 9 bases sitting between them. Germline CDR1 MNHNY, CDR2 SVGAGI (reference sequence). CDR3 length: 13 residues. The CDR3, as DNA: TGTGCCAGCATGAGACAACTGAACACTGAAGCTTTCTTT. It specifies CASMRQLNTEAFF.

The CDR3 sequence: CASSLGGTGANEQFF. The CDR3 nucleotides are TGCGCCAGCAGCTTGGGAGGGACAGGGGCCAATGAGCAGTTCTTC. V usage is TRBV5-1 and J usage is TRBJ2-1; 10 positions agree with TRBD1. V trimming: 0 bases; J trimming: 6 bases; junction bases outside the gene matches: 3. This CDR3 is 15 amino acids long. The germline V gene has CDR1 SGHRS and CDR2 YFSETQ.

The chain uses TRBV27 and TRBJ1-2; perhaps TRBD1 as D (5 bases). The CDR3 spans 14 residues. The germline V and J ends were trimmed by 6 bases and 0 bases, with 11 bases remaining between them. CDR1 and CDR2 (germline): MNHEY, SMNVEV (reference sequence). The CDR3 DNA reads as TGTGCCAGCAGGACCTCGGGGGCTAACTATGGCTACACCTTC. The encoded protein is CASRTSGANYGYTF.

The sample holds one count of this clone. This chain connects TRBV5-1 to TRBJ1-1, with unresolved D. Trimming took off 7 bases at V and 4 bases at J, with 17 bases between the two ends. The germline V gene has CDR1 SGHRS and CDR2 YFSETQ. The CDR3 contains 14 residues. The CDR3 nucleotides are TGCGCCAGCTCATGGACGGCATCGGTCACTGAAGCTTTCTTT. This codes for CASSWTASVTEAFF.

A remark on this clone: Other DNA sequences in this sample translate to the same CDR3. The chain joins TRBV9 to TRBJ2-6; TRBD2 is a possible D gene (6 bases). This CDR3 has 16 amino acids. The germline gives CDR1 SGDLS, CDR2 YYNGEE. Deletions cut 0 bases from V and 2 bases from J, with 9 bases between. The CDR3 region has the DNA TGTGCCAGCAGCGTAGTCGGGGGAACTGGGGCCAACGTCCTGACTTTC. Amino acid sequence: CASSVVGGTGANVLTF.

The chain carries TRBV11-2 and TRBJ2-7; the D is unclear. Germline-derived CDR1 and CDR2 are SGHAT and FQNNGV. The CDR3 is made up of 15 amino acids. V was pared by 5 bases and J by 0 bases, with 14 bases between. The CDR3: CASSESMAVSYEQYF. The DNA for the CDR3 is TGTGCCAGCAGCGAGTCAATGGCAGTCTCCTACGAGCAGTACTTC.

V and J are TRBV7-9 and TRBJ2-7, with D perhaps matching TRBD2 (6 bases). Per germline, CDR1 SEHNR and CDR2 FQNEAQ (reference sequence). The CDR3 contains 18 residues. The V end was cut by 0 bases, the J end by 1 base, with 19 bases between. The CDR3 coding sequence is TGTGCCAGCAGCTTAGCCTGGGGCACGGAGGGCCTATCCTACGAGCAGTACTTC. Translating it yields CASSLAWGTEGLSYEQYF. The full variable domain, with the rest looked up from reference TRBV7-9 and TRBJ2-7, is DTGVSQNPRHKITKRGQNVTFRCDPISEHNRLYWYRQTLGQGPEFLTYFQNEAQLEKSRLLSDRFSAERPKGSFSTLEIQRTEQGDSAMYLCASSLAWGTEGLSYEQYFGPGTRLTVT.

The chain employs TRBV7-2 and TRBJ2-7; D unresolved. The CDR3 is 13 amino acids. Trimming took 4 bases from V and 3 from J, leaving 10 bases between them. Per germline, CDR1 SGHTA and CDR2 FQGNSA. The CDR3 nucleotides are TGTGCCAGCAGCTCCCGGGTCTTCTACGAGCAGTACTTC. Amino acid sequence: CASSSRVFYEQYF. The whole variable domain, filled in from reference TRBV7-2 and TRBJ2-7, reads GAGVSQSPSNKVTEKGKDVELRCDPISGHTALYWYRQSLGQGLEFLIYFQGNSAPDKSGLPSDRFSAERTGGSVSTLTIQRTQQEDSAVYLCASSSRVFYEQYFGPGTRLTVT.

V is TRBV28 and J is TRBJ1-2, with D uncertain. Germline CDR1 MDHEN, CDR2 SYDVKM. The CDR3 length is 14 residues. Trimming removed 6 bases at V and 6 bases at J, with 17 bases between. CDR3 coding DNA: TGTGCCAGCAGCCCGCCTTCAGGAGGCGATGGCTACACCTTC. Its protein is CASSPPSGGDGYTF.

The sample holds one count of this clone. The chain is built from TRBV5-5 and TRBJ2-7; D is uncertain. Deletions cut 0 bases from V and 1 base from J, with 14 bases between. This CDR3 has 16 residues. The germline V gene has CDR1 SGHKS and CDR2 YYEKEE (reference sequence). CDR3 residues: CASSLGPAGLSYEQYF. For the CDR3, the DNA is TGTGCCAGCAGCTTGGGTCCGGCAGGATTATCCTACGAGCAGTACTTC.

The chain has TRBV6-6 and TRBJ2-2; the D call may be TRBD1 or TRBD2 (6 bases each). Trimming cost V 5 bases and J 6 bases, with 13 bases left between them. Germline CDR1 is MNHNY and CDR2 is SVGAGI (reference sequence). This CDR3 contains 14 residues. Here the CDR3 DNA reads TGTGCCAGCAGTGACACAGGGACTCCCGGGGAGCTGTTTTTT. Translation gives CASSDTGTPGELFF.

V and J are TRBV11-2 and TRBJ2-5, with D perhaps TRBD2 (6 bases). The CDR3 loop spans 15 amino acids. Germline CDR1 is SGHAT and CDR2 is FQNNGV. The V and J ends lost 5 bases and 5 bases respectively, with 18 bases between them. For the CDR3, the DNA is TGTGCCAGCAGCAGCCGGGACTCCGCGGGGGAGACCCAGTACTTC. Translating it yields CASSSRDSAGETQYF.

The rearrangement uses TRBV10-2 and TRBJ2-1; possibly TRBD1 for D (6 bases). This CDR3 is built from 16 residues. The V and J ends lost 3 bases and 8 bases respectively, with 20 bases between them. Germline V lookup: CDR1 WSHSY, CDR2 SAAADI. CDR3 bases: TGCGCCAGCAGTGAAACCCCCCACCCACAGGGCCATGAGCAGTTCTTC. Its protein is CASSETPHPQGHEQFF.

This rearrangement joins TRBV7-9 to TRBJ1-2, with TRBD1 identical over 8 bases. J was trimmed by 6 bases and V by 5 bases; bases with no gene match: 2. Germline V CDR1 and CDR2: SEHNR, FQNEAQ (reference sequence). The length of the CDR3 is 12 residues. The CDR3 bases are TGTGCCAGCAGCCCGACAGGGGATGGCTACACCTTC. Amino acids: CASSPTGDGYTF.